These 32 T cell receptor beta chains share one sample of origin, sequenced in a study of CD8+CD57+ T cells in acquired aplastic anemia. CDR3 and TCR beta VDJ profiling relied on a genomic DNA template. TCRdb re-derived calls from the reads in MiXCR, one entry per CDR3 protein. The sample carries roughly 260,000 distinct CDR3 sequences, 40% to 50% recorded once. An expansion of CD8+CD57+ cells by flow cytometry had been shown in patients chosen for sequencing. The specimen was sorted CD4+, CD8+, or CD8+CD57+ T cells (not recorded which) from PBMCs. The receptors were sampled from a human donor with aplastic anemia.

This clonotype was found many times. The chain recombines TRBV7-2 with TRBJ2-1; D might be TRBD1 (6 bases). Germline V lookup: CDR1 SGHTA, CDR2 FQGNSA. The CDR3 has 14 amino acids. The germline V and J ends were trimmed by 5 bases and 6 bases, with 14 bases remaining between them. Written as DNA, the CDR3 is TGTGCCAGCAGCCCGGAGGACAGCCTCAATGAGCAGTTCTTC. Translation gives CASSPEDSLNEQFF.

Of note for this clonotype: Its ends do not fully match the called genes, so a read error is possible. This sequence joins TRBV7-9 and TRBJ1-1; D may be TRBD1 (6 bases). The germline gives CDR1 SEHNR, CDR2 FQNEAQ (reference sequence). The CDR3 runs to 12 residues. CDR3 sequence: CASSTGNSEAFF. The CDR3 DNA sequence: TGTGCCAGCAGCACAGGGAACTCTGAAGCTTTCTTT.

The chain uses TRBV20-1 and TRBJ1-2; 11 bases are a match to TRBD1. CDR1 is DFQATT, CDR2 SNEGSKA, per germline (reference sequence). The J segment lost 4 bases and the V segment lost 3 bases, leaving 7 bases of the junction unmatched. The CDR3 has 15 residues. CDR3 sequence (DNA): TGCAGTGCTAGCAAGCCGGGACAGGGGGTCTATGGCTACACCTTC. It codes for CSASKPGQGVYGYTF.

Many counts were recorded for this clonotype. The gene calls are TRBV19 and TRBJ2-7, with 7 nucleotides matching TRBD1. Trimming removed 3 bases from V and 1 base from J; junction bases left unmatched: 6. CDR3 length: 15 residues. Germline V CDR1 and CDR2: LNHDA, SQIVND (reference sequence). The CDR3 spells CASSIEDRMSYEQYF. The CDR3 nucleotides read TGTGCCAGTAGTATCGAGGACAGGATGTCCTACGAGCAGTACTTC.

CDR3 in amino acids: CASSLVFGAIGELFF. Here the CDR3 DNA reads TGTGCCAGCAGCTTAGTGTTCGGAGCTATCGGGGAGCTGTTTTTT. The rearrangement uses TRBV11-3 and TRBJ2-2, with unresolved D. In germline, CDR1 is SGHNT, CDR2 YENEEA. Between the trimmed V and J ends, which lost 1 base and 7 bases, there was a span of 13 bases. This CDR3 is 15 amino acids long.

This clonotype appeared many times. The genes are TRBV5-1 and TRBJ2-7, with TRBD1 matching over 7 bases. V lost 1 base, J lost 2 bases, and 3 bases stayed unmatched. This CDR3 comprises 14 residues. Germline V gene sequence: CDR1 SGHRS, CDR2 YFSETQ. The CDR3 nucleotides are TGCGCCAGCAGCTTGCGTGACAGGGCCTACGAGCAGTACTTC. Protein product: CASSLRDRAYEQYF.

This clonotype was picked up one time. The chain recombines TRBV20-1 with TRBJ2-7; possibly TRBD1 or TRBD2 for D (5 bases each). Trimming took off 6 bases at V and 3 bases at J, with 15 bases between the two ends. From germline, CDR1 is DFQATT and CDR2 SNEGSKA (reference sequence). This CDR3 has 13 amino acids. CDR3 DNA: TGCAGTGCCCGAGGGGCACCCATCTACGAGCAGTACTTC. This encodes CSARGAPIYEQYF.

Remarks on this clonotype: Given a much more abundant clone one base away, this may be a read error. The chain has TRBV6-4 and TRBJ2-2, with 7 bases aligning to TRBD1. After removal of 5 bases from V and 2 bases from J, the junction contained 5 bases not matched to a gene. The length of the CDR3 is 15 residues. Germline CDR1 is MRHNA and CDR2 is SNTAGT. The CDR3 DNA is TGTGCCAGCAGTAACGGGACAGATAACACCGGGGAGCTGTTTTTT. This codes for CASSNGTDNTGELFF.

This clonotype was counted many times. This chain connects TRBV19 to TRBJ2-3; weak D call: TRBD2 (6 bases). This CDR3 has 17 residues. Per the germline V gene, CDR1 is LNHDA and CDR2 is SQIVND (reference sequence). V was clipped by 7 bases and J by 0 bases, with 20 bases between them. This chain's CDR3 is CASTEGPSRDSTDTQYF. In nucleotides, the CDR3 is TGTGCCAGTACCGAGGGGCCATCGCGGGATAGCACAGATACGCAGTATTTT. The whole variable domain, filled in from reference TRBV19 and TRBJ2-3, reads DGGITQSPKYLFRKEGQNVTLSCEQNLNHDAMYWYRQDPGQGLRLIYYSQIVNDFQKGDIAEGYSVSREKKESFPLTVTSAQKNPTAFYLCASTEGPSRDSTDTQYFGPGTRLTVL.

This clonotype has ten or more counts. This chain uses TRBV12-3 or TRBV12-4 with TRBJ1-1; D is unclear. Between the trimmed V and J ends, which lost 3 bases and 1 base, there was a span of 9 bases. The CDR3 runs to 14 residues. CDR3 DNA: TGTGCCAGCAGTTTCGGAGCGTGGAACACTGAAGCTTTCTTT. Residues: CASSFGAWNTEAFF.

This clonotype appeared many times. CDR3 in amino acids: CASSQRPGQGRMNTEAFF. CDR3 in DNA: TGCGCCAGCAGCCAAAGACCGGGACAGGGACGAATGAACACTGAAGCTTTCTTT. The rearrangement joins TRBV5-1 to TRBJ1-1; TRBD1 matches at 9 bases. Germline-derived CDR1 and CDR2 are SGHRS and YFSETQ. The CDR3 is 18 residues long. Trimming took 4 bases from V and 0 from J; bases not matched to a gene: 13.

This clonotype was seen repeatedly, ten times or more. The chain couples TRBV24-1 to TRBJ2-1; TRBD1 is a possible D gene (6 bases). Trimming cost V 3 bases and J 1 base, with 12 bases left between them. Germline V gives CDR1 KGHDR, CDR2 SFDVKD. The CDR3 length is 16 residues. The CDR3 loop is CATSDTGFSSYNEQFF. CDR3 in DNA: TGTGCCACCAGTGATACAGGGTTCAGTTCCTACAATGAGCAGTTCTTC.

V and J are TRBV3-1 and TRBJ2-1, with 7 bases matching TRBD2. J was trimmed by 7 bases and V by 2 bases; bases with no gene match: 8. Germline values: CDR1 LGHDT, CDR2 YNNKEL (reference sequence). CDR3 size: 15 residues. This CDR3 reads CASSQTAGVENEQFF. CDR3 coding DNA: TGTGCCAGCAGCCAAACTGCGGGAGTCGAAAATGAGCAGTTCTTC.

The V call is TRBV10-3, the J call TRBJ2-1, with 8 bases aligning to TRBD2. The germline V gene encodes CDR1 ENHRY and CDR2 SYGVKD. This CDR3 contains 17 residues. With V trimmed by 5 bases and J by 11 bases, 20 bases remained unmatched. DNA for the CDR3: TGTGCCATCAGTTGGACTAGCAGCCAAGAAGGAGGGCCGAAGCAGTTCTTC. This gives the protein CAISWTSSQEGGPKQFF.

There are a few counts of this clonotype. The V gene is TRBV27, the J gene TRBJ2-2; 7 bases match TRBD2. The V and J ends lost 9 bases and 4 bases, in that order; junction bases with no gene match: 11. Looked up from germline, CDR1 is MNHEY and CDR2 is SMNVEV (reference sequence). The CDR3 consists of 15 residues. The CDR3 spells CARPSLWGGTGELFF. In DNA, the CDR3 is TGTGCCAGACCCTCTTTGTGGGGGGGCACCGGGGAGCTGTTTTTT.

This clonotype appeared a few times. The rearrangement uses TRBV3-1 and TRBJ2-7; maybe TRBD1 (5 bases). Trimming pared 0 bases from V and 2 bases from J, leaving 8 bases between. Per germline, CDR1 LGHDT and CDR2 YNNKEL (reference sequence). The CDR3 runs 14 residues. The CDR3 loop reads CASSQDWGPYEQYF. In nucleotides, the CDR3 is TGTGCCAGCAGCCAAGACTGGGGCCCCTACGAGCAGTACTTC.

This clonotype was seen just once. CDR3 DNA: TGTGCCAGCAGCGGGAGGGGGGGGGGGGACCGTGATCCATTGGGGAAACTGTTTTTT. Translating gives CASSGRGGGDRDPLGKLFF. The gene calls are TRBV9 and TRBJ1-4; D might be TRBD1 (6 bases). Germline V gives CDR1 SGDLS, CDR2 YYNGEE. V was trimmed by 3 bases and J by 11 bases, leaving 32 bases between them. This CDR3 is built from 19 residues.

This clonotype was detected only a few times. The chain joins TRBV13 to TRBJ2-1, with TRBD1 matching 7 bases. Germline V gene data show CDR1 as PRHDT and CDR2 as FYEKMQ (reference sequence). The J segment lost 5 bases and the V segment lost 1 base, leaving 8 bases of the junction unmatched. The CDR3 consists of 16 residues. The CDR3 sequence is CASSLEGARPNNEQFF. In DNA, the CDR3 is TGTGCCAGCAGCTTAGAGGGGGCCAGGCCCAACAATGAGCAGTTCTTC. Together with reference TRBV13 and TRBJ2-1, the CDR3 gives the full variable domain: AAGVIQSPRHLIKEKRETATLKCYPIPRHDTVYWYQQGPGQDPQFLISFYEKMQSDKGSIPDRFSAQQFSDYHSELNMSSLELGDSALYFCASSLEGARPNNEQFFGPGTRLTVL.

This clonotype was seen a few times. The genes are TRBV4-2 and TRBJ2-7; possible D gene TRBD2, 6 bases. V lost 0 bases and J 4 bases, leaving 13 bases between the germline ends. The CDR3 spans 15 residues. From germline, CDR1 is LGHNA and CDR2 YNFKEQ. The CDR3 spells CASSQDGAGSYEQYF. The CDR3 DNA sequence: TGTGCCAGCAGCCAAGATGGTGCGGGATCTTACGAGCAGTACTTC.

Only one count was recorded for this clonotype. This chain uses TRBV11-2 with TRBJ2-6; 14 nucleotides align to TRBD2. The CDR3 loop spans 19 amino acids. Germline-derived CDR1 and CDR2 are SGHAT and FQNNGV. Trimming cost V 5 bases and J 1 base; bases outside gene matches: 7. CDR3 sequence reads: CASSPRLAGGESGANVLTF. CDR3 DNA: TGTGCCAGCAGCCCTAGACTAGCGGGGGGGGAGTCTGGGGCCAACGTCCTGACTTTC.

The V call is TRBV9, the J call TRBJ1-2; perhaps TRBD1 as D (5 bases). The CDR3 has 12 residues. V lost 0 bases and J lost 8, with 8 bases in between. Germline V lookup: CDR1 SGDLS, CDR2 YYNGEE. CDR3 coding DNA: TGTGCCAGCAGCGTAGACAGGCACGGCTACACCTTC. As protein: CASSVDRHGYTF.

This clonotype was seen only a few times. The chain carries TRBV3-1 and TRBJ1-3; the D gene is possibly TRBD1 (5 bases). The V gene lost 2 bases and the J gene lost 2 bases, with 13 bases spanning the gap. Germline-derived CDR1 and CDR2 are LGHDT and YNNKEL (reference sequence). This CDR3 has 16 amino acids. CDR3 loop: CASSQFPAGPGNTIYF. CDR3 in DNA: TGTGCCAGCAGCCAATTTCCCGCAGGGCCTGGAAACACCATATATTTT.

The CDR3 loop reads CASRSRQGAVGELFF. CDR3 DNA: TGTGCCAGCAGGTCCCGACAGGGGGCCGTCGGGGAGCTGTTTTTT. V gene TRBV27 combines with J gene TRBJ2-2; the match to TRBD1 covers 10 bases. Trimming took 6 bases from V and 7 from J; bases not matched to a gene: 8. Per germline, CDR1 MNHEY and CDR2 SMNVEV (reference sequence). The CDR3 runs 15 residues.

The rearrangement joins TRBV10-3 to TRBJ2-3, with TRBD1 matching over 7 bases. This CDR3 region has 18 residues. V was clipped by 5 bases and J by 2 bases; unmatched bases: 16. Per germline, CDR1 ENHRY and CDR2 SYGVKD. CDR3 DNA: TGTGCCATCAGTTTAACCCTCAGGAAGGACAGGAACACAGATACGCAGTATTTT. Protein: CAISLTLRKDRNTDTQYF.

The chain employs TRBV25-1 and TRBJ2-3, with D perhaps being TRBD1 or TRBD2 (5 bases each). Looked up from germline, CDR1 is MGHDK and CDR2 is SYGVNS. This CDR3 has 16 residues. The V gene lost 1 base and the J gene lost 4 bases, with 15 bases spanning the gap. CDR3 coding DNA: TGTGCCAGCAGTGAATCCCTGGGACGGGCGGCAGATACGCAGTATTTT. Translating it yields CASSESLGRAADTQYF.

A few counts support this clonotype. The chain has TRBV6-5 and TRBJ2-2; TRBD1 matches 8 bases. V was clipped by 5 bases and J by 6 bases; unmatched bases: 23. This CDR3 has 20 residues. CDR1 is MNHEY, CDR2 SVGAGI, per germline. The CDR3 is CASSQTGTGFSPVYAGELFF. CDR3 bases: TGTGCCAGCAGTCAAACCGGGACAGGTTTTAGTCCTGTTTACGCCGGGGAGCTGTTTTTT.

The chain links TRBV20-1 to TRBJ2-1; D is unresolved. This CDR3 is built from 13 residues. CDR1 and CDR2 from the germline V gene are DFQATT and SNEGSKA (reference sequence). Trimming took off 3 bases at V and 5 bases at J, with 11 bases between the two ends. This chain's CDR3 is CSASSGPDNEQFF. CDR3 sequence (DNA): TGCAGTGCTAGCAGTGGGCCCGACAATGAGCAGTTCTTC.

This chain links TRBV5-6 with TRBJ1-5; the D gene is possibly TRBD1 (5 bases). Trimming took off 1 base at V and 11 bases at J, with 13 bases between the two ends. Germline V gives CDR1 SGHDT, CDR2 YYEEEE. The CDR3 is 13 amino acids. This CDR3 is CASSLNLGETQHF. DNA for the CDR3: TGTGCCAGCAGCTTGAATCTAGGGGAGACCCAGCATTTT. Full variable domain (rest looked up from reference TRBV5-6 and TRBJ1-5): DAGVTQSPTHLIKTRGQQVTLRCSPKSGHDTVSWYQQALGQGPQFIFQYYEEEERQRGNFPDRFSGHQFPNYSSELNVNALLLGDSALYLCASSLNLGETQHFGDGTRLSIL.

The V gene is TRBV24-1, the J gene TRBJ1-1, with D unclear. The CDR3 runs to 11 residues. The germline V and J ends were trimmed by 0 bases and 5 bases, with 0 bases remaining between them. Germline loops: CDR1 KGHDR, CDR2 SFDVKD. The CDR3 bases are TGTGCCACCAGTGATTTGACTGAAGCTTTCTTT. It translates to CATSDLTEAFF.

The chain carries TRBV7-2 and TRBJ2-5, with 11 positions matching TRBD1. The CDR3 totals 17 residues. Germline CDR1 is SGHTA and CDR2 is FQGNSA. Trimming at V came to 5 bases and at J to 3 bases, leaving 11 bases not matched to a gene. The CDR3 sequence is CASSQYTGTGGKETQYF. As DNA, the CDR3 is TGTGCCAGCAGCCAATATACCGGGACAGGGGGAAAAGAGACCCAGTACTTC. Using reference TRBV7-2 and TRBJ2-5 for the parts outside the CDR3, the full variable domain is GAGVSQSPSNKVTEKGKDVELRCDPISGHTALYWYRQSLGQGLEFLIYFQGNSAPDKSGLPSDRFSAERTGGSVSTLTIQRTQQEDSAVYLCASSQYTGTGGKETQYFGPGTRLLVL.

The chain employs TRBV7-9 and TRBJ2-2, with 14 bases that match TRBD2. This CDR3 region has 19 residues. Losses at the gene ends were 6 bases for V and 1 base for J; bases not matched to a gene: 10. CDR1 is SEHNR and CDR2 is FQNEAQ in the germline V gene (reference sequence). CDR3 DNA sequence: TGTGCCAGCAGTTCATTCCCCGGGACTAGCGGGAGGAACACCGGGGAGCTGTTTTTT. This codes for CASSSFPGTSGRNTGELFF.

Worth noting for this clonotype: A read error is possible here, since a much larger clone lies one base away. V is TRBV5-6 and J is TRBJ2-2; D is possibly TRBD2 (5 bases). The germline gives CDR1 SGHDT, CDR2 YYEEEE. The CDR3 runs to 12 residues. CDR3 amino acids: CASSHLAGELVF. Here the CDR3 DNA reads TGTGCCAGCAGCCATCTGGCCGGGGAGCTGGTTTTT.